Listed here are 17 T cell receptor beta chains from one sample, sequenced in a study of blood T cell repertoires in COVID-19. Only in-frame clones appear in the TCRdb table, and some are missing; sequencing was by immunoSEQ multiplex PCR. The sample shows about 56,000 clones, approximately 80% of them seen only once. The specimen sequenced was peripheral blood. Receptors originate from a woman of 80 years or more with acute or convalescent COVID-19.

The rearrangement joins TRBV18 to TRBJ1-2, with no clear D. Deletions cut 1 base from V and 2 bases from J, with 14 bases between. From germline, CDR1 is KGHSH and CDR2 LQKENI. The CDR3 covers 16 residues. In nucleotides, the CDR3 is TGTGCCAGCTCACCACGCGGTGAACCTGGAAACTATGGCTACACCTTC. Protein product: CASSPRGEPGNYGYTF.

The chain carries TRBV14 and TRBJ2-1, with unresolved D. Germline CDR1 and CDR2: SGHDN and FVKESK. The CDR3 runs 16 residues. The V end lost 0 bases, the J end lost 4 bases, and 13 bases lay between the germline ends. The CDR3 is CASSQDSWSPYNEQFF. The CDR3 coding sequence is TGTGCCAGCAGCCAAGACAGCTGGAGTCCATACAATGAGCAGTTCTTC.

The CDR3 loop reads CASSPGLAGPVSQETQYF. In nucleotides, the CDR3 is TGTGCCAGCAGCCCCGGACTAGCGGGGCCAGTTAGTCAAGAGACCCAGTACTTC. V usage is TRBV11-3 and J usage is TRBJ2-5; 12 nucleotides align to TRBD2. V lost 5 bases to trimming and J lost 2 bases; unmatched junction nucleotides: 12. The CDR3 consists of 18 residues. Per the germline V gene, CDR1 is SGHNT and CDR2 is YENEEA.

This clone was detected once. The chain carries TRBV7-8 and TRBJ1-6; tentative D call: TRBD1 (6 bases). Trimming took 5 bases from V and 10 from J, leaving 18 bases between them. Germline V gene sequence: CDR1 SGHVS, CDR2 FQNEAQ. The CDR3 loop spans 15 amino acids. The CDR3 bases are TGTGCCAGCAGCACCGAGGCGGGGGGCGGCTCACCCCTCCACTTT. Translating gives CASSTEAGGGSPLHF.

This clone has just one count. The genes are TRBV2 and TRBJ2-5; tentative D call: TRBD2 (5 bases). This CDR3 spans 13 amino acids. Germline loops: CDR1 SNHLY, CDR2 FYNNEI. Trimming cost V 6 bases and J 5 bases, with 13 bases left between them. CDR3: CASRQRLYETQYF. The CDR3 DNA follows: TGTGCCAGCAGACAGCGGCTTTATGAGACCCAGTACTTC.

The genes are TRBV24-1 and TRBJ2-7; perhaps TRBD1 as D (6 bases). The CDR3 sequence is 21 residues long. Germline loops: CDR1 KGHDR, CDR2 SFDVKD. V shed 1 base and J shed 0 bases, with 27 bases lying between them. The DNA of the CDR3 is TGTGCCACCAGTGATTTTAAGATCGGTCAGGGGTCGAGAAAAAGCTCCTACGAGCAGTACTTC. The encoded protein is CATSDFKIGQGSRKSSYEQYF.

The chain has TRBV2 and TRBJ1-2; 9 bases align to TRBD1. Germline V gene lookup returns CDR1 SNHLY and CDR2 FYNNEI. J lost 7 bases, V lost 2 bases, and 8 bases had no gene match. This CDR3 region has 15 residues. The CDR3, as DNA: TGTGCCAGCAGTGAATCAACAGGGGGCTCGAGTGGCTACACCTTC. Its protein is CASSESTGGSSGYTF.

The gene calls are TRBV3-1 (or the pseudogene TRBV3-2) and TRBJ1-3; no clear D. Trimming removed 1 base at V and 6 bases at J, with 7 bases between. Germline CDR1 reads LGHDT; CDR2 reads YNNKEL (reference sequence). The CDR3 contains 13 residues. The CDR3: CASSQGSVNTIYF. The CDR3, as DNA: TGTGCCAGCAGCCAAGGTTCGGTAAACACCATATATTTT.

This chain joins TRBV6-5 and TRBJ1-6, with 10 bases matching TRBD1. This CDR3 region has 15 residues. V lost 4 bases and J lost 14; bases outside the gene matches: 11. CDR1 is MNHEY and CDR2 is SVGAGI in the germline V gene. Here the CDR3 reads CASSSGTGVLVALHF. Here the CDR3 DNA reads TGTGCCAGCAGTTCCGGGACAGGGGTATTGGTGGCCCTCCACTTT.

V usage is TRBV7-9 and J usage is TRBJ1-2; D is unclear. Trimming stripped 0 bases from V and 3 bases from J, with 8 bases between. The CDR3 has 14 residues. Germline CDR1 reads SEHNR; CDR2 reads FQNEAQ (reference sequence). The CDR3, as DNA: TGTGCCAGCAGCTTAGCGTATACAGACTATGGCTACACCTTC. It encodes CASSLAYTDYGYTF.

This chain uses TRBV5-6 with TRBJ2-1; 9 bases map to TRBD2. The CDR3 length is 15 residues. J gave up 8 bases and V 4 bases, and 10 bases lay outside the gene matches. Germline CDR1 SGHDT, CDR2 YYEEEE. The CDR3 coding sequence is TGTGCCAGCAGCCTCGTTAGCGGGGGATCCTATGAGCAGTTCTTC. Translated, it gives CASSLVSGGSYEQFF. Looking up the rest from reference TRBV5-6 and TRBJ2-1 gives the full variable domain: DAGVTQSPTHLIKTRGQQVTLRCSPKSGHDTVSWYQQALGQGPQFIFQYYEEEERQRGNFPDRFSGHQFPNYSSELNVNALLLGDSALYLCASSLVSGGSYEQFFGPGTRLTVL.

There are a few counts of this clone. V is TRBV19 and J is TRBJ1-2, with TRBD1 as a possible D gene (5 bases). Per germline, CDR1 LNHDA and CDR2 SQIVND (reference sequence). This CDR3 is built from 13 residues. Trimming took 5 bases from V and 3 from J, leaving 10 bases between them. CDR3 in amino acids: CASSSQGDYGYTF. For the CDR3, the DNA is TGTGCCAGTAGTTCCCAGGGCGACTATGGCTACACCTTC.

This clone was seen a single time. The genes are TRBV2 and TRBJ1-1; TRBD1 aligns across 8 bases. The CDR3 has 13 residues. Trimming took 5 bases from V and 7 from J; bases not matched to a gene: 6. Germline CDR1 is SNHLY and CDR2 is FYNNEI. CDR3 in DNA: TGTGCCAGCAGTCTTCAGGGGGCAAATGAAGCTTTCTTT. This sequence encodes CASSLQGANEAFF.

V usage is TRBV7-9 and J usage is TRBJ2-1; TRBD2 agrees at 14 bases. V lost 1 base and J lost 12; bases outside the gene matches: 8. This CDR3 comprises 16 residues. Germline values: CDR1 SEHNR, CDR2 FQNEAQ (reference sequence). Here the CDR3 DNA reads TGTGCCAGCAGCTTAGGACCGGGACTAGCGGGGGTCCCGCAGTTCTTC. This encodes CASSLGPGLAGVPQFF.

The genes are TRBV10-3 and TRBJ2-5, with 8 bases matching TRBD2. The CDR3 has 15 amino acids. Germline assignment: CDR1 ENHRY and CDR2 SYGVKD. V was clipped by 0 bases and J by 4 bases; unmatched bases: 4. CDR3 amino acids: CAISESSGGLETQYF. The CDR3 DNA is TGTGCCATCAGTGAGTCCAGCGGGGGTTTAGAGACCCAGTACTTC.

This chain uses TRBV10-3 with TRBJ1-2; 7 bases are a match to TRBD1. After removal of 0 bases from V and 2 bases from J, the junction contained 3 bases not matched to a gene. The CDR3 runs to 15 residues. The germline gives CDR1 ENHRY, CDR2 SYGVKD. The CDR3 reads CAISESQGVNYGYTF. The CDR3 DNA follows: TGTGCCATCAGTGAGTCCCAGGGGGTGAACTATGGCTACACCTTC.

V and J are TRBV7-3 and TRBJ2-1, with 7 bases matching TRBD2. Germline lookup yields CDR1 SGHTA and CDR2 FQGTGA. This CDR3 is built from 17 residues. The V and J ends lost 5 bases and 7 bases, in that order; junction bases with no gene match: 17. Here the CDR3 reads CASSPGRILRGMNEQFF. The CDR3 nucleotides are TGTGCCAGCAGCCCCGGCCGGATCCTGCGGGGGATGAATGAGCAGTTCTTC. The entire variable domain, with the rest obtained from reference TRBV7-3 and TRBJ2-1, is as follows: GAGVSQTPSNKVTEKGKYVELRCDPISGHTALYWYRQSLGQGPEFLIYFQGTGAADDSGLPNDRFFAVRPEGSVSTLKIQRTERGDSAVYLCASSPGRILRGMNEQFFGPGTRLTVL.